One and the same sample provided the 8 T cell receptor beta chains below, sequenced in a study of glioma-infiltrating T cells after dendritic cell vaccination. Data came from immunoSEQ multiplex PCR; TCRdb stores just in-frame clones and leaves some out. The sample carries under 40,000 clones, over 90% recorded once. The starting material was blood, obtained before dendritic cell vaccination. These receptors originate from a human donor with glioblastoma.

Only one count was recorded for this clone. The rearrangement links TRBV5-8 to TRBJ2-2; a weak D match, TRBD1 (7 bases). The CDR3 covers 14 residues. In germline, CDR1 is SGHTS, CDR2 YDEGEE. With 7 bases removed from V and 5 bases from J, the gap between germline ends came to 15 bases. The CDR3 DNA sequence: TGTGCCAGCCACCAGGGGGGCCAGACCGGGGAGCTGTTTTTT. This gives the protein CASHQGGQTGELFF.

J is TRBJ2-7 and V is TRBV4-2; TRBD2 matches 8 bases. After removal of 1 base from V and 0 bases from J, the junction contained 8 bases not matched to a gene. The CDR3 runs 17 residues. Germline-derived CDR1 and CDR2 are LGHNA and YNFKEQ. In nucleotides, the CDR3 is TGTGCCAGCAGCCAAGTTATCCTGCGGGGGGTCTCCTACGAGCAGTACTTC. Its protein product is CASSQVILRGVSYEQYF.

The CDR3 sequence is CASSLPGVGEKLFF. The CDR3 DNA reads as TGCGCCAGCAGCTTGCCGGGGGTGGGTGAAAAACTGTTTTTT. The chain joins TRBV5-1 to TRBJ1-4; D might be TRBD1 (5 bases). This CDR3 has 14 amino acids. Trimming pared 1 base from V and 7 bases from J, leaving 11 bases between. Looked up from germline, CDR1 is SGHRS and CDR2 is YFSETQ.

The rearrangement joins TRBV19 to TRBJ2-3; TRBD2 matches at 8 bases. There are 17 residues in the CDR3. The V segment lost 3 bases and the J segment 5 bases; nucleotides outside the gene matches: 13. Looked up from germline, CDR1 is LNHDA and CDR2 is SQIVND (reference sequence). This chain's CDR3 is CASSISALAGGRDTQYF. For the CDR3, the DNA is TGTGCCAGTAGTATTAGTGCTTTGGCGGGGGGACGAGATACGCAGTATTTT.

The chain joins TRBV25-1 to TRBJ2-5, with 8 positions matching TRBD2. The closer fit of TRBJ2-7 to the DNA end suggests the J call may be wrong. The length of the CDR3 is 15 residues. CDR1 is MGHDK and CDR2 is SYGVNS in the germline V gene. The CDR3 DNA is TGTGCCAGCAGTGAATTGGGCGGGGGGAATTACGAGCAGTACTTC. Translated: CASSELGGGNYEQYF.

The gene calls are TRBV10-3 and TRBJ2-7, with 10 bases lining up with TRBD1. Germline CDR1 is ENHRY and CDR2 is SYGVKD. The length of the CDR3 is 14 residues. V shed 6 bases and J 2 bases; nucleotides not matched to a gene: 4. The CDR3, as DNA: TGTGCCATCAGGGGACAGGGGATGCCCTACGAGCAGTACTTC. This sequence encodes CAIRGQGMPYEQYF.

This clone was counted a few times. The chain recombines TRBV10-1 with TRBJ2-6; D might be TRBD2 (5 bases). Germline V CDR1 and CDR2: WNHNN, SYGVQD (reference sequence). V was trimmed by 0 bases and J by 0 bases, leaving 6 bases between them. The CDR3 consists of 16 residues. CDR3 coding DNA: TGCGCCAGCAGTGAGTCGGGGAGCTCTGGGGCCAACGTCCTGACTTTC. It specifies CASSESGSSGANVLTF.

The V call is TRBV7-2, the J call TRBJ1-2, with TRBD1 matching over 10 bases. The length of the CDR3 is 14 residues. Trimming removed 5 bases from V and 5 bases from J; junction bases left unmatched: 5. Per germline, CDR1 SGHTA and CDR2 FQGNSA. The CDR3 here is CASSPRQGAYGYTF. Here the CDR3 DNA reads TGTGCCAGCAGCCCCCGACAGGGGGCTTATGGCTACACCTTC.